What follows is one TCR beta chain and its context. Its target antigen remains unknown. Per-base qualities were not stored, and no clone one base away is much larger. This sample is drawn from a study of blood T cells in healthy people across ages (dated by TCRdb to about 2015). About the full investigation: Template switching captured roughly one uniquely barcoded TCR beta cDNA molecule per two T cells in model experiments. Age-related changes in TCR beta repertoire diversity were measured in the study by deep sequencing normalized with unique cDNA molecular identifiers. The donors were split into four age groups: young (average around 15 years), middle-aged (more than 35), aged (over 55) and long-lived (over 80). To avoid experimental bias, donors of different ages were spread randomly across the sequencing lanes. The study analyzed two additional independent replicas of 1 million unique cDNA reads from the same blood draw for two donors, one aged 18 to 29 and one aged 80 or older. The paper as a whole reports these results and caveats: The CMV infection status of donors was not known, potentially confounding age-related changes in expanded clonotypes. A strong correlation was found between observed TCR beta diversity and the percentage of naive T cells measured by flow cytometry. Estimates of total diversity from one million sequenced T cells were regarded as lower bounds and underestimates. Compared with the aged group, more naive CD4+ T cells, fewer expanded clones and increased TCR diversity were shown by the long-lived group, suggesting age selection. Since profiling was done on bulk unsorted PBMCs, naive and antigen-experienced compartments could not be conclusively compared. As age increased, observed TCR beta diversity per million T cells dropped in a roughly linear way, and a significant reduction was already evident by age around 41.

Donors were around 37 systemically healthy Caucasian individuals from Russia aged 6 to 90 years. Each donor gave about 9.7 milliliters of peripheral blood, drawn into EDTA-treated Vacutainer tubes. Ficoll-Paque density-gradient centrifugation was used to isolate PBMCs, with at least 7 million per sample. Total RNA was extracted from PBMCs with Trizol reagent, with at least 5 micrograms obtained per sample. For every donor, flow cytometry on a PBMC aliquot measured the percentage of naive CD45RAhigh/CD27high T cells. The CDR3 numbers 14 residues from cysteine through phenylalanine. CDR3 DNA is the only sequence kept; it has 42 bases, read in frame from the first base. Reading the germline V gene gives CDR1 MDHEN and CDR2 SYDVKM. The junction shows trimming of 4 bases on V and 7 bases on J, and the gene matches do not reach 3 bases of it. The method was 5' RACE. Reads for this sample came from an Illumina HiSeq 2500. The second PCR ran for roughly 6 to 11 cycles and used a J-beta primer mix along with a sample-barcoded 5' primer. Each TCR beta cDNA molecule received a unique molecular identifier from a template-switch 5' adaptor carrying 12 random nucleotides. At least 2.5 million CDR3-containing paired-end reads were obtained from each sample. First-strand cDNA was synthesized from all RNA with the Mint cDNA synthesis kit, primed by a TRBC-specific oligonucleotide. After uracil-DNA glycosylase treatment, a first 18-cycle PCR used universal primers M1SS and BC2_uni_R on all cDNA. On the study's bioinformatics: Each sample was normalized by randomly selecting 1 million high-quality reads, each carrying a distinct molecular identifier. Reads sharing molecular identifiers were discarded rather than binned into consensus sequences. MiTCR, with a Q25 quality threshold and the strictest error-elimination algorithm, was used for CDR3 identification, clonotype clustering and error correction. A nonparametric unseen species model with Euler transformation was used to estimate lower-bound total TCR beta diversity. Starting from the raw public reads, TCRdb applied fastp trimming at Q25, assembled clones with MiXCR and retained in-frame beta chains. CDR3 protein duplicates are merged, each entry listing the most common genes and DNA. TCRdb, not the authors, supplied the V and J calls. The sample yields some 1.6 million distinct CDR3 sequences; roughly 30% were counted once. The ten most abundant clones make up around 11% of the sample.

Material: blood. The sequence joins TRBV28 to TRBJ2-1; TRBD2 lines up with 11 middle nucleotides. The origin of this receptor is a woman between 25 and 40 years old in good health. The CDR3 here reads CASSSLAGVNEQFF. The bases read TGTGCCAGCAGTTCACTAGCGGGAGTGAATGAGCAGTTCTTC. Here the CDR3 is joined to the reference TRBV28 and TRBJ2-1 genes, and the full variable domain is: DVKVTQSSRYLVKRTGEKVFLECVQDMDHENMFWYRQDPGLGLRLIYFSYDVKMKEKGDIPEGYSVSREKKERFSLILESASTNQTSMYLCASSSLAGVNEQFFGPGTRLTVL.